This TCR beta chain was retrieved from a study of T cell responses to AZD1222 COVID-19 vaccine. Overall study results and limits: Spike-specific TCR breadth and depth grew following two AZD1222 doses. Targets within unmutated variant regions were reportedly found for nearly half of spike-specific TCRs.

A note on this clone: The antigen is undetermined.

TCRdb's table, derived via immunoSEQ multiplex PCR, lists solely in-frame clones and lacks some. The sample shows 65,000 to 100,000 clones, approximately 80% of them seen only once. This CDR3 has 15 residues. Trimming removed 5 bases at V and 5 bases at J, with 18 bases between. Germline loops: CDR1 SGHVS, CDR2 FNYEAQ. The origin of this receptor is an adult in good health. J is TRBJ1-1 and V is TRBV7-6, with D uncertain. Sequenced here: peripheral blood, sampled on day 0 of AZD1222 vaccination. CDR3 protein: CASSPLEGGGTEAFF. The CDR3 nucleotides read TGTGCCAGCAGCCCCCTGGAGGGTGGAGGGACTGAAGCTTTCTTT.